The sequence of this T cell receptor beta chain was determined in a study of blood T cell repertoires in COVID-19. Study as a whole: Material from acute and convalescent COVID-19 was sourced from the United States, Italy and Spain. In each case, the material was cDNA or gDNA derived from T cells, B-cell-depleted T cells, or PBMCs.

As handled by the study authors: Cell counts per sample came from amplifying reference gene primers. The data were produced by immunoSEQ multiplex PCR, yet TCRdb's version contains in-frame clones alone and is incomplete. The V and J calls and clone size are taken from that table; D and trimming were inferred from the DNA. The sample lists 470,000 or so clones, about 85% occurring once. Germline V gene sequence: CDR1 SGHDN, CDR2 FVKESK. This CDR3 region has 19 residues. The junction had 16 bases not matched to a gene; V was cut back by 4 bases and J by 0 bases. Assignments of participants to cohorts depended upon their own reported clinical history.

The rearrangement links TRBV14 to TRBJ1-1; TRBD1 matches at 8 bases. This receptor was obtained from a young woman with acute COVID-19. Sequenced: PBMCs or T cells enriched from blood (not recorded which). The CDR3 bases are TGTGCCAGCAGCCGCATTTCGCCTAACAGGGGGGCGATGAACACTGAAGCTTTCTTT. It translates to CASSRISPNRGAMNTEAFF.